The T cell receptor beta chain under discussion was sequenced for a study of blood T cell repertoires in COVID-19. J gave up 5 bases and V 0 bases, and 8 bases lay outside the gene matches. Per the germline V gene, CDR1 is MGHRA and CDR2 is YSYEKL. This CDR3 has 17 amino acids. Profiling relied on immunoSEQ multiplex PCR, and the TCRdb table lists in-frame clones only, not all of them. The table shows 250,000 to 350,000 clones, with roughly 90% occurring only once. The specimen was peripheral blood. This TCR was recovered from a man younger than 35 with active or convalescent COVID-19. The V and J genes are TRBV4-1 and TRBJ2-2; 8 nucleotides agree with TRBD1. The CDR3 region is CASSQEGGRDRTGELFF. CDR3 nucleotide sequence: TGCGCCAGCAGCCAAGAAGGGGGTAGGGACAGGACCGGGGAGCTGTTTTTT.